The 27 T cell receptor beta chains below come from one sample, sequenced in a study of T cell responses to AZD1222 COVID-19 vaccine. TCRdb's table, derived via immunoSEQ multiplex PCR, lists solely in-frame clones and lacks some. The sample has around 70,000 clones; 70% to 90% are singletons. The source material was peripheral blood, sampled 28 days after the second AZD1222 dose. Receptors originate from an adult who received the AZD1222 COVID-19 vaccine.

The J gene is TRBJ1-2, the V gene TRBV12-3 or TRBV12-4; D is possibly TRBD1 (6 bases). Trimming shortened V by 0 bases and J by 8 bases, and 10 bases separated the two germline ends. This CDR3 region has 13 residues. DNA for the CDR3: TGTGCCAGCAGTTTAGCTGACAGGTCCGGCTACACCTTC. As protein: CASSLADRSGYTF.

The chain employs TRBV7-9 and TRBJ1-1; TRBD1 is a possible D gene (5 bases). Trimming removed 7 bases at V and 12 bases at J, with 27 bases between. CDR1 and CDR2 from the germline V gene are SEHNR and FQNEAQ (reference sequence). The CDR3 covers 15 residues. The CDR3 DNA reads TGTGCCAGCATCCGATCTCAGAGCGACACCCCGGGACCTTTCTTT. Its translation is CASIRSQSDTPGPFF.

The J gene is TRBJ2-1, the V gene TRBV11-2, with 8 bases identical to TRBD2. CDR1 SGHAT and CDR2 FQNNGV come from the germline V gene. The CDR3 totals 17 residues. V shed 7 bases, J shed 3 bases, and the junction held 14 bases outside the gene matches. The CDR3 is CASTFISGTLFYNEQFF. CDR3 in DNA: TGTGCCAGCACCTTTATTAGCGGGACACTCTTCTACAATGAGCAGTTCTTC. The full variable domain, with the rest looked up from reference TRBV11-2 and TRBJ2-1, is EAGVAQSPRYKIIEKRQSVAFWCNPISGHATLYWYQQILGQGPKLLIQFQNNGVVDDSQLPKDRFSAERLKGVDSTLKIQPAKLEDSAVYLCASTFISGTLFYNEQFFGPGTRLTVL.

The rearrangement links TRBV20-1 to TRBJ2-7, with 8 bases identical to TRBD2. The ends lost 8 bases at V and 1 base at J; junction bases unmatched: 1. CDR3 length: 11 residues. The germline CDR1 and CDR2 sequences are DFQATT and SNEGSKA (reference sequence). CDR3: CSLAGSYEQYF. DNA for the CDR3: TGCAGTTTAGCGGGATCCTACGAGCAGTACTTC.

The CDR3, as DNA: TGTGCCAGCTCACCCACCATGGGGCCCATGGACACTGAAGCTTTCTTT. Its protein is CASSPTMGPMDTEAFF. This rearrangement joins TRBV18 to TRBJ1-1; TRBD1 might be the D (5 bases). CDR3 length: 16 amino acids. In germline, CDR1 is KGHSH, CDR2 LQKENI. Trimming pared 3 bases from V and 3 bases from J, leaving 17 bases between.

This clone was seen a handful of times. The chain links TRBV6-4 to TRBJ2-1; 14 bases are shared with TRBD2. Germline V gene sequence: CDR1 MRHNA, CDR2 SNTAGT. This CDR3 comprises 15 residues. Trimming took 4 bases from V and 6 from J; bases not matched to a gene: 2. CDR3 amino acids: CASSGGTSGSNEQFF. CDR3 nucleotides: TGTGCCAGCAGTGGCGGGACTAGCGGGAGCAATGAGCAGTTCTTC.

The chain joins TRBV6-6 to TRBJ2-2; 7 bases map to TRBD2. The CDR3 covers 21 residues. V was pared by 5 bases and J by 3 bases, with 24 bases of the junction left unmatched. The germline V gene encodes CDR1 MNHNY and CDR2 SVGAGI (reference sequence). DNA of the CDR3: TGTGCCAGCAGTCAAATCCTCCCCAGGACTAGTGGCTATGAGGACACCGGGGAGCTGTTTTTT. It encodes CASSQILPRTSGYEDTGELFF.

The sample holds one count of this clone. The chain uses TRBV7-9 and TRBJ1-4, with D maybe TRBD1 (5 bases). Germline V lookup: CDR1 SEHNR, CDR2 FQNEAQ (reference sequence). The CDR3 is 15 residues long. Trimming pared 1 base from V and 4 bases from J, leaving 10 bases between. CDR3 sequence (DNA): TGTGCCAGCAGCTTAGATCGGGGGGTTAATGAAAAACTGTTTTTT. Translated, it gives CASSLDRGVNEKLFF. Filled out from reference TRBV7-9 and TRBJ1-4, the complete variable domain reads DTGVSQNPRHKITKRGQNVTFRCDPISEHNRLYWYRQTLGQGPEFLTYFQNEAQLEKSRLLSDRFSAERPKGSFSTLEIQRTEQGDSAMYLCASSLDRGVNEKLFFGSGTQLSVL.

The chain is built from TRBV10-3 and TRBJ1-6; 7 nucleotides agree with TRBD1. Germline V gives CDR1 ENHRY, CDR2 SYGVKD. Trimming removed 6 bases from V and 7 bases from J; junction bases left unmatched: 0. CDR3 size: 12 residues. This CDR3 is CAIRTGNSPLHF. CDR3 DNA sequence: TGTGCCATCAGGACAGGGAATTCACCCCTCCACTTT.

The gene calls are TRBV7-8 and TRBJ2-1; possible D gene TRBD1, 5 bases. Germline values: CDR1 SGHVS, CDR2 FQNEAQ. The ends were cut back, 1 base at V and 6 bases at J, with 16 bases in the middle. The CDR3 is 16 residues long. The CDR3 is CASSLVRQSEVNEQFF. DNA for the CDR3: TGTGCCAGCAGCTTAGTCCGACAGTCAGAGGTCAATGAGCAGTTCTTC.

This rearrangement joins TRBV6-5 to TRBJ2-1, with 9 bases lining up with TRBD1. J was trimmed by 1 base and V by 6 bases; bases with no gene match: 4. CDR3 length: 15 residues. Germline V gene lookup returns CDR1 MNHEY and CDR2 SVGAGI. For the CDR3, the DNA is TGTGCCAGCAGACAACAGGGGGCGTCCTACAATGAGCAGTTCTTC. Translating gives CASRQQGASYNEQFF.

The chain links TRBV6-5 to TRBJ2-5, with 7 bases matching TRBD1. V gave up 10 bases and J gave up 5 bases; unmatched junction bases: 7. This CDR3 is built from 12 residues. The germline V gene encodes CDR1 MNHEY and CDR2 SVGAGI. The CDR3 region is CATAGGQETQYF. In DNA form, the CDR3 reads TGTGCCACCGCAGGGGGTCAGGAGACCCAGTACTTC.

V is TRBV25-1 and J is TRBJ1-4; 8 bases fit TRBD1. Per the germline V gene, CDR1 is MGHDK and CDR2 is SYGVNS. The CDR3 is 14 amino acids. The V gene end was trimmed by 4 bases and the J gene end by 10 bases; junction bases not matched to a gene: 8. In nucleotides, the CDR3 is TGTGCCAGCAGTGTTTCTCTCGGGACAGGAAAACTGTTTTTT. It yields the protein CASSVSLGTGKLFF. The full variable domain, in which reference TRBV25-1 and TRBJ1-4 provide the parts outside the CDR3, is EADIYQTPRYLVIGTGKKITLECSQTMGHDKMYWYQQDPGMELHLIHYSYGVNSTEKGDLSSESTVSRIRTEHFPLTLESARPSHTSQYLCASSVSLGTGKLFFGSGTQLSVL.

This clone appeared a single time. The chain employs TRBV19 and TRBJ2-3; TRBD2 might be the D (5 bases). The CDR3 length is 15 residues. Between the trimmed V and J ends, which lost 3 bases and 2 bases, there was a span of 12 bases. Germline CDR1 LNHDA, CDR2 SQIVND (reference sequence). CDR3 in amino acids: CASSIGLTTTDTQYF. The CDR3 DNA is TGTGCCAGTAGTATCGGACTCACAACCACAGATACGCAGTATTTT.

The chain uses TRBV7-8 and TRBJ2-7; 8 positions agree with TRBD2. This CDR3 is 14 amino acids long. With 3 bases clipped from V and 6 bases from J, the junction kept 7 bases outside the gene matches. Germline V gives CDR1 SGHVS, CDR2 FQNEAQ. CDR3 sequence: CASSFNSGMSEQYF. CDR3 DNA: TGTGCCAGCAGCTTCAATAGCGGGATGAGCGAGCAGTACTTC.

The CDR3 sequence is CASSLAGQGVRNSPLHF. The CDR3 nucleotides read TGCGCCAGCAGCTTGGCAGGACAGGGGGTAAGGAATTCACCCCTCCACTTT. This chain connects TRBV5-1 to TRBJ1-6; 10 bases are a match to TRBD1. Germline V gene data show CDR1 as SGHRS and CDR2 as YFSETQ. After removal of 0 bases from V and 7 bases from J, the junction contained 7 bases not matched to a gene. The length of the CDR3 is 17 residues.

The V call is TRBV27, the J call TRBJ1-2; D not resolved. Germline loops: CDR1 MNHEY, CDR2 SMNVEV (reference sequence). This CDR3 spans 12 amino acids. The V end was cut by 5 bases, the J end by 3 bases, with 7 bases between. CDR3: CASSHRDYGYTF. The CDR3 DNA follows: TGTGCCAGCAGTCATCGGGACTATGGCTACACCTTC.

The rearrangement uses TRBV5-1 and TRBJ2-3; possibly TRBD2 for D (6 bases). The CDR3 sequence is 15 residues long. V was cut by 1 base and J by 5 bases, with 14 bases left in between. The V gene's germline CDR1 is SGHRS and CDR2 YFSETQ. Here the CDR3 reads CASSLSGGLEDTQYF. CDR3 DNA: TGCGCCAGCAGCTTGAGTGGAGGGCTAGAAGATACGCAGTATTTT.

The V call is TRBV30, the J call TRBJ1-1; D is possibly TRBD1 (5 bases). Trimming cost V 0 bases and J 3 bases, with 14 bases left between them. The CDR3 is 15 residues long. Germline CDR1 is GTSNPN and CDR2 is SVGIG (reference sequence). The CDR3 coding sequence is TGTGCCTGGAGTGTACGAGGGGCCCCCCACACTGAAGCTTTCTTT. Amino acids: CAWSVRGAPHTEAFF.

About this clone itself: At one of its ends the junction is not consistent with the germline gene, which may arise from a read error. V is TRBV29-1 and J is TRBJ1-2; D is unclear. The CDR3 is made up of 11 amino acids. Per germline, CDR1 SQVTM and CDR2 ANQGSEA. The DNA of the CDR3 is TGCAGCGTTGAGGGAGGGCACCTCCCAGGCTTC. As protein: CSVEGGHLPGF. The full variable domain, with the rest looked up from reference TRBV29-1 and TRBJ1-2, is SAVISQKPSRDICQRGTSLTIQCQVDSQVTMMFWYRQQPGQSLTLIATANQGSEATYESGFVIDKFPISRPNLTFSTLTVSNMSPEDSSIYLCSVEGGHLPGFGSGTRLTVV.

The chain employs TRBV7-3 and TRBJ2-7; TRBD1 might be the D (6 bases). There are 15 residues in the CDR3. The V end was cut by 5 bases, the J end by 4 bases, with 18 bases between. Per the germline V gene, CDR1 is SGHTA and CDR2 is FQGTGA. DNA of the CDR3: TGTGCCAGCAGCGCCCAACCGGGACAAACATACGAGCAGTACTTC. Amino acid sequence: CASSAQPGQTYEQYF.

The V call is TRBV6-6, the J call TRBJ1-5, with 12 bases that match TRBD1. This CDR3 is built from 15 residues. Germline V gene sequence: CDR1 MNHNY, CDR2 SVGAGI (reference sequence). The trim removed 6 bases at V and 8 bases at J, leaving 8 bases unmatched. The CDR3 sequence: CASRSGTGGKEPQHF. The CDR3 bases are TGTGCCAGCAGATCCGGGACAGGGGGCAAGGAGCCCCAGCATTTT.

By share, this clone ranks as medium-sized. CDR3 region: CASRAGQAWTF. CDR3 sequence (DNA): TGTGCCAGCAGGGCCGGGCAGGCATGGACCTTC. J is TRBJ1-2 and V is TRBV5-6, with D unresolved. CDR1 and CDR2 from the germline V gene are SGHDT and YYEEEE. V lost 5 bases and J 14 bases, leaving 16 bases between the germline ends. This CDR3 comprises 11 residues.

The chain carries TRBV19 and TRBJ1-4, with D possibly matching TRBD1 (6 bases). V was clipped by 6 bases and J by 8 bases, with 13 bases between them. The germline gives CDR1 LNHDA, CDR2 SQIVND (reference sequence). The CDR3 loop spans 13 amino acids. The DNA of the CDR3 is TGTGCCAGTAGCACAGGGCGGCGAGAAAAACTGTTTTTT. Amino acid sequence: CASSTGRREKLFF.

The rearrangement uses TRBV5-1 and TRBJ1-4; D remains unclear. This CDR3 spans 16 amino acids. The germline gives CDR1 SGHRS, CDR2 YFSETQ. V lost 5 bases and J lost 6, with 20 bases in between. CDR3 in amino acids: CASSLGSGGDDEKLFF. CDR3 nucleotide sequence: TGCGCCAGCAGTCTAGGGTCGGGAGGCGATGATGAAAAACTGTTTTTT.

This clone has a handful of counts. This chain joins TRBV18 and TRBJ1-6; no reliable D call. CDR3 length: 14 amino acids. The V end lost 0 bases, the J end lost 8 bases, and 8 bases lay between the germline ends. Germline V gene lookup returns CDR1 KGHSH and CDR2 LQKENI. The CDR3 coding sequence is TGTGCCAGCTCACCACCAGGGTTGGATTCACCCCTCCACTTT. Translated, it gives CASSPPGLDSPLHF.

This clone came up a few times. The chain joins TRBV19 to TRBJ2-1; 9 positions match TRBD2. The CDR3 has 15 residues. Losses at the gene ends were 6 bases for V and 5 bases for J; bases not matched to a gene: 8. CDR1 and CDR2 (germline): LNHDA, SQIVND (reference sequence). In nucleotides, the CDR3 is TGTGCCAGTAGAGATGGTAGCGGGGGAGACAATGAGCAGTTCTTC. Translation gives CASRDGSGGDNEQFF.